The rows below give T cell receptor beta chains drawn from one sample of a study of vaccination and CD4 T cells after COVID-19. No cognate antigen is known for these TCRs. TCRdb reprocessed the PCR reads with MiXCR, giving one entry per CDR3 protein. The sample lists under 30,000 distinct CDR3 sequences, roughly 38% occurring once. The source was CD4+ T cells from blood, cultured in vitro, collected about 7 months after SARS-CoV-2 vaccination. These receptors were obtained from a human donor who had recovered from COVID-19. Both conserved end residues are part of each CDR3. Each record gives: D gene, clone size, J gene, V gene, CDR3 DNA, CDR3 protein. The D gene is left open where the match is weak. Some rows mark clone size as missing; the rest say once, few, many or name a class of expanded clone.

>-|-|TRBJ2-2|TRBV7-9
TGTGCCAGCAGCTTAATGGCCAACACCGGGGAGCTGTTTTTT
CASSLMANTGELFF
>-|-|TRBJ1-1|TRBV6-5
TGTGCCAGCAGTTACTCGGGGCAGTATGGCACTGAAGCTTTCTTT
CASSYSGQYGTEAFF
>-|-|TRBJ2-1|TRBV20-1
TGCAGTGCACCCCCCGGGGGCTACAATGAGCAGTTCTTC
CSAPPGGYNEQFF
>-|-|TRBJ1-2|TRBV20-1
TGCAGTGCTAGAGATGAGGACTATGGCTACACCTTC
CSARDEDYGYTF
>TRBD2|-|TRBJ2-7|TRBV28
TGTGCCAGCAGGGTCCCTAGCGGGAGGATCTACGAGCAGTACTTC
CASRVPSGRIYEQYF
>TRBD1|few|TRBJ2-7|TRBV7-9
TGTGCCAGCAGCCTCGGACAGGGCATTGGCGGGGTACGGTACGAGCAGTACTTC
CASSLGQGIGGVRYEQYF
>-|-|TRBJ2-7|TRBV6-1
TGTGCCAGCTGGACGGGGTCCACGGCGGGACGCTCCTACGAGCAGTACTTC
CASWTGSTAGRSYEQYF
>-|-|TRBJ1-5|TRBV19
TGTGCCAGTAGTTTCGACAATCAGCCCCAGCATTTT
CASSFDNQPQHF
>TRBD1|-|TRBJ1-2|TRBV20-1
TGCAGTGCTAGCGCAGGGGGCGGGGGCTACACCTTC
CSASAGGGGYTF
>TRBD1|-|TRBJ2-3|TRBV10-2
TGCGCCAGCAGTGGGACAGGGGGCACAGATACGCAGTATTTT
CASSGTGGTDTQYF
>-|-|TRBJ2-1|TRBV4-1
TGCGCCAGCAGCCAAGATTTCGACTCAACCCTCTACAATGAGCAGTTCTTC
CASSQDFDSTLYNEQFF
>-|-|TRBJ1-5|TRBV28
TGTGCCAGCAGCCCTACCGAGGCAGGATGGGATAATCAGCCCCAGCATTTT
CASSPTEAGWDNQPQHF
>-|few|TRBJ2-2|TRBV25-1
TGTGCCAGCAGGGGGGACACCGGGGAGCTGTTTTTT
CASRGDTGELFF
>-|-|TRBJ1-5|TRBV7-3
TGTGCCAGCAGCGCACGGACCAATCAGCCCCAGCATTTT
CASSARTNQPQHF
>-|-|TRBJ2-5|TRBV5-1
TGCGCCAGCAGCTGGAGGTTATGGGAGACCCAGTACTTC
CASSWRLWETQYF
>TRBD2|few|TRBJ2-1|TRBV2
TGTGCCAGCAGTGAAGCGCTAAGGGGTAGCGGGAGCTATGAGCAGTTCTTC
CASSEALRGSGSYEQFF
>-|-|TRBJ1-2|TRBV2
TGTGCCAGCAGCCCTGACCCCGGGACATCCGGCTACACCTTC
CASSPDPGTSGYTF
>-|-|TRBJ2-3|TRBV29-1
TGCAGCGTTAAGGGTTCCACAGATACGCAGTATTTT
CSVKGSTDTQYF
>-|few|TRBJ2-3|TRBV20-1
TGCAGTGCTAGAGACGGGAGCGGCACAGATACGCAGTATTTT
CSARDGSGTDTQYF
>-|-|TRBJ1-5|TRBV28
TGTGCCAGCAGAATCCTAAATCAGCCCCAGCATTTT
CASRILNQPQHF
>-|few|TRBJ2-5|TRBV7-3
TGTGCCAGCAGCTTAACGTCGCGGGCGCAAGAGACCCAGTACTTC
CASSLTSRAQETQYF
>-|-|TRBJ2-7|TRBV20-1
TGCAGTGCTAGTTGGCAGCAATACGAGCAGTACTTC
CSASWQQYEQYF
>-|-|TRBJ1-5|TRBV5-6
TGTGCCAGCAGCTTAACAGCCGATCAGCCCCAGCATTTT
CASSLTADQPQHF
>-|-|TRBJ2-3|TRBV28
TGTGCCAGCAGTTTAGGAGGTGGGCGGACAGATACGCAGTATTTT
CASSLGGGRTDTQYF
>-|few|TRBJ1-6|TRBV6-5
TGTGCCAGCAGTTACTCGCCCGGGGGCCACAATTCACCCCTCCACTTT
CASSYSPGGHNSPLHF
>TRBD2|-|TRBJ2-7|TRBV7-2
TGTGCCAGCAGCCCACAACCCGGGACTAGTTACGAGCAGTACTTC
CASSPQPGTSYEQYF
>TRBD1|-|TRBJ1-1|TRBV29-1
TGCAGCGCAGACAGGGGGGGCACTGAAGCTTTCTTT
CSADRGGTEAFF
>TRBD1|-|TRBJ1-2|TRBV6-5
TGTGCCAGCAGTTACGACCGGGACAGGGGATTGGCGGGCTACACCTTC
CASSYDRDRGLAGYTF
>-|medium-sized|TRBJ1-5|TRBV20-1
TGCAGTGCTAGAGGGGATAGCAATCAGCCCCAGCATTTT
CSARGDSNQPQHF
>-|-|TRBJ1-2|TRBV6-1
TGTGCCAGCAGGTCAGGGTCCACCTATGGCTACACCTTC
CASRSGSTYGYTF
>TRBD2|-|TRBJ2-7|TRBV28
TGTGCCAGCAGACCACCGGGACTAGCGGGAGTTACCTCCTACGAGCAGTACTTC
CASRPPGLAGVTSYEQYF
>-|-|TRBJ2-3|TRBV7-2
TGTGCCAGCAGCTTAAGGAACACAGATACGCAGTATTTT
CASSLRNTDTQYF
>-|-|TRBJ2-1|TRBV20-1
TGCAGTGCTGCCGCCAATTCCCGCGGGGACCCAACCTACAATGAGCAGTTCTTC
CSAAANSRGDPTYNEQFF
>TRBD2|few|TRBJ2-7|TRBV20-1
TGCAGTGCTGGCTCGGGACTAGCAATCGTGGACGAGCAGTACTTC
CSAGSGLAIVDEQYF
>TRBD2|-|TRBJ2-5|TRBV15
TGTGCCACCAGGAGGCACTCGGGGGGGACCCAGTACTTC
CATRRHSGGTQYF
>-|-|TRBJ2-2|TRBV28
TGTGCCAGCAGTTGGGGGTTGAGGGGACTCCCCGGGGAGCTGTTTTTT
CASSWGLRGLPGELFF
>-|-|TRBJ2-1|TRBV28
TGTGCCAGCGTCAGAGGTGGGAGTTACAATGAGCAGTTCTTC
CASVRGGSYNEQFF
>-|few|TRBJ1-5|TRBV6-1
TGTGCCAGCAGGCTGGTCAGGAATCAGCCCCAGCATTTT
CASRLVRNQPQHF
>-|medium-sized|TRBJ1-2|TRBV20-1
TGCAGTGCTAGGCGAAGGGCAGCTAACTATGGCTACACCTTC
CSARRRAANYGYTF
>-|few|TRBJ1-1|TRBV7-9
TGTGCCAGCAGCTTAGTGAAGAACACTGAAGCTTTCTTT
CASSLVKNTEAFF
>-|few|TRBJ2-5|TRBV4-1
TGCGCCAGCAGCCAAGTTGCGTTCTTAGAGACCCAGTACTTC
CASSQVAFLETQYF
>-|-|TRBJ2-3|TRBV2
TGTGCCAGCAGTGAGAGTTCGAGAGCAGATACGCAGTATTTT
CASSESSRADTQYF